What follows are 30 T cell receptor beta chains derived from one specimen sequenced in a study of blood T cell repertoires in COVID-19 (dated by TCRdb to the early 2020s). The protocol used for the library was the immunoSEQ multiplex PCR assay. Drawn from immuneACCESS, this table holds only the in-frame rearrangements with V and J called that TCRdb kept. Clones are partly lost; checked studies trace under half to an unresolved V gene and leave the rest unexplained. For this sample there are roughly 250,000 clones; 80% to 90% appear just once. The top ten hold approximately 12% of the sample. Material for sequencing was peripheral blood. These receptors originate from a woman between 25 and 40 years old with COVID-19, enrolled during active disease.

The rearrangement uses TRBV24-1 and TRBJ2-1; TRBD2 aligns across 7 bases. This CDR3 contains 15 residues. V shed 5 bases and J 6 bases; nucleotides not matched to a gene: 9. Germline lookup yields CDR1 KGHDR and CDR2 SFDVKD. Here the CDR3 DNA reads TGTGCCACCAGTGCGGGTAGCGGGTCCACCAATGAGCAGTTCTTC. Its translation is CATSAGSGSTNEQFF.

On this clone: Other nucleotide sequences from this sample produce the same CDR3. The V call is TRBV7-8, the J call TRBJ1-6; D might be TRBD1 (5 bases). V gave up 5 bases and J gave up 1 base, with 9 bases separating them. This CDR3 is built from 15 residues. CDR1 is SGHVS and CDR2 is FQNEAQ in the germline V gene. CDR3 bases: TGTGCCAGCAGCCACCAGGGATCCTATAATTCACCCCTCCACTTT. It specifies CASSHQGSYNSPLHF.

In this sample, this clone turned up a few times. The V call is TRBV7-9, the J call TRBJ1-2; TRBD1 aligns across 7 bases. Germline CDR1 reads SEHNR; CDR2 reads FQNEAQ (reference sequence). Trimming cost V 3 bases and J 6 bases; bases outside gene matches: 13. The CDR3 sequence is 16 residues long. CDR3 DNA sequence: TGTGCCAGCAGCTTCCAGGACAGGTCTAAGGCAGATGGCTACACCTTC. Its translation: CASSFQDRSKADGYTF.

The chain couples TRBV4-1 to TRBJ1-5; tentatively, D is TRBD1 (5 bases). The V gene lost 4 bases and the J gene lost 7 bases, with 8 bases spanning the gap. The germline gives CDR1 MGHRA, CDR2 YSYEKL. The CDR3 has 12 amino acids. Here the CDR3 DNA reads TGCGCCAGCAGCCTTCAGGGACAGCCCCAGCATTTT. It yields the protein CASSLQGQPQHF.

The V and J genes are TRBV11-2 and TRBJ2-5, with D unclear. This CDR3 is built from 13 residues. CDR1 and CDR2 from the germline V gene are SGHAT and FQNNGV. Trimming pared 3 bases from V and 2 bases from J, leaving 7 bases between. The CDR3 DNA reads TGTGCCAGCAGCTTTGCGGTACAAGAGACCCAGTACTTC. Amino acid sequence: CASSFAVQETQYF.

The chain combines TRBV28 with TRBJ2-7; 10 nucleotides line up with TRBD2. In germline, CDR1 is MDHEN, CDR2 SYDVKM. Trimming cost V 4 bases and J 4 bases; bases outside gene matches: 1. There are 13 residues in the CDR3. As DNA, the CDR3 is TGTGCCAGCAGTTCTAGCGGGGGTTACGAGCAGTACTTC. Translation gives CASSSSGGYEQYF.

This chain joins TRBV4-1 and TRBJ1-5; weak D call: TRBD1 (5 bases). Deletions cut 4 bases from V and 2 bases from J, with 12 bases between. CDR1 is MGHRA, CDR2 YSYEKL, per germline. CDR3 size: 15 residues. The CDR3 nucleotides are TGCGCCAGCAGCCTACTAGCGGGGGGCAATCAGCCCCAGCATTTT. Its protein is CASSLLAGGNQPQHF.

The V gene is TRBV11-2, the J gene TRBJ1-5; D is unresolved. V lost 0 bases to trimming and J lost 7 bases, with 7 bases between them. Germline V gene lookup returns CDR1 SGHAT and CDR2 FQNNGV. The CDR3 covers 13 residues. CDR3 loop: CASSLDRVQPQHF. DNA for the CDR3: TGTGCCAGCAGCTTAGACCGCGTACAGCCCCAGCATTTT.

The V call is TRBV4-2, the J call TRBJ2-3; 12 bases agree with TRBD2. Germline V gives CDR1 LGHNA, CDR2 YNFKEQ. V was pared by 3 bases and J by 3 bases, with 4 bases of the junction left unmatched. The CDR3 totals 16 residues. CDR3: CASSHLAGGVTDTQYF. For the CDR3, the DNA is TGTGCCAGCAGCCATCTAGCGGGGGGGGTGACAGATACGCAGTATTTT.

This clone came up a few times. This chain uses TRBV7-7 with TRBJ2-2, with a weak D call TRBD2 (6 bases). The ends were cut back, 2 bases at V and 6 bases at J, with 13 bases in the middle. Germline-derived CDR1 and CDR2 are SSHAT and FNYEAQ (reference sequence). The CDR3 is 15 amino acids. The CDR3 DNA reads as TGTGCCAGCAGCTTAAGGCCGACGGGGGCCGGGGAGCTGTTTTTT. Translation gives CASSLRPTGAGELFF.

This clone appeared a few times. The chain has TRBV7-9 and TRBJ1-6; TRBD1 agrees at 7 bases. Germline values: CDR1 SEHNR, CDR2 FQNEAQ (reference sequence). This CDR3 is built from 17 residues. V gave up 2 bases and J gave up 7 bases; unmatched junction bases: 11. CDR3 in amino acids: CASSLPISAGGNSPLHF. The CDR3 DNA reads as TGTGCCAGCAGCTTACCGATTTCCGCAGGGGGGAATTCACCCCTCCACTTT.

This chain connects TRBV7-9 to TRBJ2-7; 8 nucleotides line up with TRBD1. CDR3 length equals 15 residues. The germline CDR1 and CDR2 sequences are SEHNR and FQNEAQ (reference sequence). Trimming removed 5 bases from V and 6 bases from J; junction bases left unmatched: 12. The CDR3: CASSPQGASSAEQYF. CDR3 sequence (DNA): TGTGCCAGCAGCCCTCAGGGGGCGAGTTCTGCCGAGCAGTACTTC.

CDR3 residues: CATMEEAADRATEAFF. In DNA, the CDR3 is TGTGCCACCATGGAAGAGGCTGCAGACAGGGCCACTGAAGCTTTCTTT. This chain connects TRBV6-4 to TRBJ1-1; 7 nucleotides match TRBD1. The CDR3 runs 16 residues. The junction had 18 bases not matched to a gene; V was cut back by 10 bases and J by 4 bases. The germline V gene encodes CDR1 MRHNA and CDR2 SNTAGT.

Concerning this clone: In the same sample, other DNA sequences code for this CDR3. The CDR3 is CASSLGQGNSPLHF. CDR3 nucleotide sequence: TGCGCCAGCAGCTTGGGACAGGGGAATTCACCCCTCCACTTT. The gene calls are TRBV5-1 and TRBJ1-6; 8 bases fit TRBD1. The V and J ends lost 0 bases and 7 bases, in that order; junction bases with no gene match: 0. Germline loops: CDR1 SGHRS, CDR2 YFSETQ. The CDR3 has 14 residues.

The chain employs TRBV5-1 and TRBJ1-1; D may be TRBD1 (6 bases). Germline CDR1 reads SGHRS; CDR2 reads YFSETQ. Trimming took 2 bases from V and 3 from J, leaving 17 bases between them. The CDR3 totals 16 residues. The CDR3 DNA reads as TGCGCCAGCAGCTTTACTCCGACAGGCGAGGACACTGAAGCTTTCTTT. It encodes CASSFTPTGEDTEAFF.

The genes are TRBV6-1 and TRBJ1-1; the match to TRBD1 covers 11 bases. V was clipped by 3 bases and J by 4 bases; unmatched bases: 4. Germline V gene data show CDR1 as MNHNS and CDR2 as SASEGT. This CDR3 contains 15 residues. The CDR3 loop reads CASSEDRGLGTEAFF. The CDR3 nucleotides are TGTGCCAGCAGTGAGGACAGGGGGCTGGGCACTGAAGCTTTCTTT.

The CDR3 protein is CASTIQQGHGYTF. The DNA of the CDR3 is TGTGCCAGCACCATTCAACAGGGGCATGGCTACACCTTC. The rearrangement joins TRBV7-2 to TRBJ1-2; 7 bases fit TRBD1. The V gene's germline CDR1 is SGHTA and CDR2 FQGNSA. The CDR3 length is 13 residues. With V trimmed by 7 bases and J by 6 bases, 8 bases remained unmatched.

V and J are TRBV6-4 and TRBJ2-3, with D possibly TRBD1 on 6 matching bases. This CDR3 contains 16 residues. Per the germline V gene, CDR1 is MRHNA and CDR2 is SNTAGT. V was shortened by 3 bases and J by 2 bases, with 15 bases between the two germline ends. The CDR3 reads CASSEGWQGNTDTQYF. The CDR3 coding sequence is TGTGCCAGCAGTGAAGGGTGGCAGGGGAACACAGATACGCAGTATTTT.

The genes are TRBV10-1 and TRBJ1-4, with D hard to call. The CDR3 is made up of 15 amino acids. Per the germline V gene, CDR1 is WNHNN and CDR2 is SYGVQD (reference sequence). V lost 2 bases and J lost 0, with 7 bases in between. The CDR3 region has the DNA TGCGCCAGCAGTGAGGGGAGTGCAACTAATGAAAAACTGTTTTTT. Translation gives CASSEGSATNEKLFF.

CDR3 bases: TGTGCCAGCAGTTACTTGGGGGCCGAGTCCGAGCAGTACTTC. Translating it yields CASSYLGAESEQYF. The chain carries TRBV6-5 and TRBJ2-7, with a weak D call TRBD1 (6 bases). CDR3 length equals 14 residues. Per germline, CDR1 MNHEY and CDR2 SVGAGI. V was clipped by 1 base and J by 6 bases, with 13 bases between them.

The gene calls are TRBV7-2 and TRBJ2-5; possible D gene TRBD1, 7 bases. Between the trimmed V and J ends, which lost 2 bases and 3 bases, there was a span of 16 bases. The CDR3 covers 16 residues. Germline V gene data show CDR1 as SGHTA and CDR2 as FQGNSA. The CDR3 region is CASSLNYQGGKETQYF. CDR3 in DNA: TGTGCCAGCAGCTTAAATTATCAGGGGGGTAAAGAGACCCAGTACTTC. The full variable domain, in which reference TRBV7-2 and TRBJ2-5 provide the parts outside the CDR3, is GAGVSQSPSNKVTEKGKDVELRCDPISGHTALYWYRQSLGQGLEFLIYFQGNSAPDKSGLPSDRFSAERTGGSVSTLTIQRTQQEDSAVYLCASSLNYQGGKETQYFGPGTRLLVL.

The CDR3 is CASSQRLGTGNTIYF. Here the CDR3 DNA reads TGTGCCAGCAGCCAACGTCTAGGAACCGGAAACACCATATATTTT. The rearrangement uses TRBV3-1 (or the pseudogene TRBV3-2) and TRBJ1-3; D remains ambiguous. The CDR3 has 15 amino acids. CDR1 and CDR2 (germline): LGHDT, YNNKEL (reference sequence). V gave up 2 bases and J gave up 4 bases, with 12 bases separating them.

This chain connects TRBV9 to TRBJ2-1; possibly TRBD2 for D (5 bases). V was shortened by 0 bases and J by 6 bases, with 10 bases between the two germline ends. This CDR3 has 14 residues. Germline V CDR1 and CDR2: SGDLS, YYNGEE. This chain's CDR3 is CASSVVSGSNEQFF. The CDR3 DNA reads as TGTGCCAGCAGCGTAGTGAGCGGCAGCAATGAGCAGTTCTTC. Supplemented by reference TRBV9 and TRBJ2-1, the full variable domain reads DSGVTQTPKHLITATGQRVTLRCSPRSGDLSVYWYQQSLDQGLQFLIQYYNGEERAKGNILERFSAQQFPDLHSELNLSSLELGDSALYFCASSVVSGSNEQFFGPGTRLTVL.

The gene calls are TRBV5-1 and TRBJ2-7; 8 bases are shared with TRBD1. Germline-derived CDR1 and CDR2 are SGHRS and YFSETQ. The CDR3 is 15 amino acids. V shed 4 bases and J 4 bases; nucleotides not matched to a gene: 10. The CDR3 is CASSTAGGAPYEQYF. DNA for the CDR3: TGCGCCAGCAGCACCGCAGGGGGCGCCCCTTACGAGCAGTACTTC.

The genes are TRBV19 and TRBJ1-6; D may be TRBD1 (6 bases). Trimming removed 9 bases at V and 4 bases at J, with 10 bases between. The length of the CDR3 is 13 residues. Germline V CDR1 and CDR2: LNHDA, SQIVND (reference sequence). The DNA for the CDR3 is TGTGCCAGCCGGGACACTTATAATTCACCCCTCCACTTT. Protein product: CASRDTYNSPLHF.

This clone was recorded a few times. The chain combines TRBV6-5 with TRBJ2-2; 8 nucleotides match TRBD1. CDR1 and CDR2 (germline): MNHEY, SVGAGI. V was pared by 4 bases and J by 6 bases, with 4 bases of the junction left unmatched. The CDR3 totals 14 residues. In DNA, the CDR3 is TGTGCCAGCAGTTTATTGACAGGGGCCGGGGAGCTGTTTTTT. Its protein product is CASSLLTGAGELFF.

This clone was counted a single time. The chain has TRBV3-1 (or the pseudogene TRBV3-2) and TRBJ2-7; 9 positions match TRBD1. The CDR3 totals 14 residues. The V gene's germline CDR1 is LGHDT and CDR2 YNNKEL (reference sequence). V lost 6 bases to trimming and J lost 5 bases; unmatched junction nucleotides: 8. CDR3: CASSHRDRAHEQYF. CDR3 in DNA: TGTGCCAGCAGTCACCGGGACAGGGCCCACGAGCAGTACTTC.

The chain couples TRBV7-8 to TRBJ2-5, with 11 bases that match TRBD2. V lost 5 bases and J lost 2; bases outside the gene matches: 7. Germline lookup yields CDR1 SGHVS and CDR2 FQNEAQ. The CDR3 covers 16 residues. As DNA, the CDR3 is TGTGCCAGCAGCAAGAATAGCGGGGGGGCTCAAGAGACCCAGTACTTC. It is translated as CASSKNSGGAQETQYF.

This chain joins TRBV7-9 and TRBJ1-3; 10 bases align to TRBD1. CDR3 length: 16 amino acids. V was clipped by 5 bases and J by 2 bases; unmatched bases: 6. CDR1 is SEHNR, CDR2 FQNEAQ, per germline (reference sequence). CDR3 loop: CASSPSGTGAGNTIYF. As DNA, the CDR3 is TGTGCCAGCAGCCCCTCCGGGACAGGGGCTGGAAACACCATATATTTT. Supplemented by reference TRBV7-9 and TRBJ1-3, the full variable domain reads DTGVSQNPRHKITKRGQNVTFRCDPISEHNRLYWYRQTLGQGPEFLTYFQNEAQLEKSRLLSDRFSAERPKGSFSTLEIQRTEQGDSAMYLCASSPSGTGAGNTIYFGEGSWLTVV.

The rearrangement uses TRBV29-1 and TRBJ2-3, with TRBD2 as a possible D gene (7 bases). Trimming removed 3 bases at V and 3 bases at J, with 13 bases between. The germline V gene has CDR1 SQVTM and CDR2 ANQGSEA. The CDR3 loop spans 14 amino acids. The CDR3 loop reads CSVEGGLGTDTQYF. DNA of the CDR3: TGCAGCGTTGAGGGGGGGCTGGGGACAGATACGCAGTATTTT.